The 15 T cell receptor beta chains below come from one sample, sequenced in a study of blood T cell repertoires in COVID-19. Profiled with immunoSEQ multiplex PCR; TCRdb holds only in-frame clones, not every one. The sample contains 25,000 to 35,000 clones, roughly nine tenths of which appear only once. The specimen was peripheral blood. The source of these receptors is a human donor in a cohort sampled during active COVID-19.

Details on this clone: One junction end does not reproduce the germline sequence, and a read error may be involved. This chain links TRBV7-7 with TRBJ2-5; no clear D. The CDR3 runs 13 residues. Germline CDR1 reads SSHAT; CDR2 reads FNYEAQ (reference sequence). The chain's CDR3 is CASSLAPRETQYF. The CDR3 DNA follows: TGTGCTAGCAGCTTAGCTCCCCGGGAGACCCAGTACTTC.

Points on this clone: Other DNA sequences from this sample encode an identical CDR3 as well. The chain uses TRBV18 and TRBJ1-1; D is uncertain. The CDR3 extends over 13 amino acids. Trimming pared 3 bases from V and 3 bases from J, leaving 8 bases between. CDR1 is KGHSH and CDR2 is LQKENI in the germline V gene. CDR3 coding DNA: TGTGCCAGCTCACCCGGTCAGGACACTGAAGCTTTCTTT. The encoded protein is CASSPGQDTEAFF.

Remarks on this clone: At one end the junction does not follow the germline gene, possibly because of a read error. This chain connects TRBV7-2 to TRBJ2-3; 9 bases line up with TRBD2. Germline V lookup: CDR1 SGHTA, CDR2 FQGNSA. The CDR3 contains 18 residues. The CDR3 DNA reads as TGTGCCAGCAGCATAGCTTCTAGCGGGGTTATTAGCACAGATACGCAGTATTTT. This encodes CASSIASSGVISTDTQYF.

V is TRBV19 and J is TRBJ2-7; 8 bases fit TRBD1. This CDR3 is 16 amino acids long. Germline V gene lookup returns CDR1 LNHDA and CDR2 SQIVND (reference sequence). Losses at the gene ends were 2 bases for V and 2 bases for J; bases not matched to a gene: 8. The CDR3, as DNA: TGTGCCAGTAGTATAACGCCCGACAGGGGACCCTACGAGCAGTACTTC. Translated: CASSITPDRGPYEQYF.

The rearrangement links TRBV7-9 to TRBJ1-6, with 7 bases identical to TRBD1. V lost 5 bases and J lost 6; bases outside the gene matches: 7. Germline CDR1 is SEHNR and CDR2 is FQNEAQ (reference sequence). This CDR3 is 15 amino acids long. The CDR3 loop is CASSVTGAGNSPLHF. In DNA, the CDR3 is TGTGCCAGCAGCGTCACAGGGGCGGGTAATTCACCCCTCCACTTT.

This clone was detected once. The chain uses TRBV18 and TRBJ1-1; D is perhaps TRBD1 (6 bases). The V and J ends lost 4 bases and 3 bases respectively, with 12 bases between them. The CDR3 covers 14 residues. The germline V gene encodes CDR1 KGHSH and CDR2 LQKENI. CDR3 sequence (DNA): TGTGCCAGCTCACTTAATAACAGGGACACTGAAGCTTTCTTT. Amino acid sequence: CASSLNNRDTEAFF.

J is TRBJ2-2 and V is TRBV4-2; D may be TRBD1 (6 bases). This CDR3 has 15 amino acids. Deletions cut 4 bases from V and 4 bases from J, with 13 bases between. Germline loops: CDR1 LGHNA, CDR2 YNFKEQ. The CDR3 DNA sequence: TGTGCCAGCAGCCCCGGGACAAGCGGCACCGGGGAGCTGTTTTTT. The encoded protein is CASSPGTSGTGELFF.

The rearrangement links TRBV24-1 to TRBJ1-2; a possible D gene is TRBD1 (5 bases). Germline V gene lookup returns CDR1 KGHDR and CDR2 SFDVKD. The V end lost 3 bases, the J end lost 4 bases, and 14 bases lay between the germline ends. This CDR3 comprises 15 residues. CDR3 in amino acids: CATSDRTSPTYGYTF. CDR3 coding DNA: TGTGCCACCAGTGATAGGACATCGCCCACCTATGGCTACACCTTC.

The count of this clone is one. The V and J genes are TRBV29-1 and TRBJ1-2; 8 nucleotides line up with TRBD1. The CDR3 totals 13 residues. In germline, CDR1 is SQVTM, CDR2 ANQGSEA. V lost 6 bases to trimming and J lost 8 bases; unmatched junction nucleotides: 11. The CDR3 nucleotides read TGCAGCGTACGAGGACAGGGCGTTTTAGGCTACACCTTC. As protein: CSVRGQGVLGYTF.

V and J are TRBV5-5 and TRBJ2-5; possibly TRBD2 for D (7 bases). CDR1 is SGHKS, CDR2 YYEKEE, per germline (reference sequence). This CDR3 contains 15 residues. The ends were cut back, 1 base at V and 4 bases at J, with 14 bases in the middle. The CDR3: CASSLRGGQVETQYF. The CDR3 nucleotides read TGTGCCAGCAGCTTGAGGGGGGGTCAGGTAGAGACCCAGTACTTC.

This chain connects TRBV5-1 to TRBJ2-5, with 8 bases that match TRBD1. Germline V lookup: CDR1 SGHRS, CDR2 YFSETQ. Trimming cost V 4 bases and J 5 bases; bases outside gene matches: 7. CDR3 size: 14 residues. In DNA form, the CDR3 reads TGCGCCAGCAGCACAGGACAGGGCAGGGAGACCCAGTACTTC. It translates to CASSTGQGRETQYF.

This sequence joins TRBV11-1 and TRBJ2-2; 7 bases align to TRBD1. V lost 4 bases, J lost 1 base, and 6 bases stayed unmatched. The germline V gene has CDR1 SGHAT and CDR2 FQDESV (reference sequence). The CDR3 covers 16 residues. The CDR3 loop is CASSSNRDRNTGELFF. The CDR3 DNA sequence: TGTGCCAGCAGCTCTAACCGGGACAGGAACACCGGGGAGCTGTTTTTT.

The sample holds a few counts of this clone. This chain links TRBV19 with TRBJ1-5, with D possibly TRBD1 on 5 matching bases. This CDR3 comprises 16 residues. V was pared by 6 bases and J by 3 bases, with 18 bases between. The germline gives CDR1 LNHDA, CDR2 SQIVND (reference sequence). CDR3 protein: CASRTSQDGYNQPQHF. CDR3 DNA sequence: TGTGCCAGTAGAACTTCACAGGACGGTTACAATCAGCCCCAGCATTTT.

The V and J genes are TRBV7-9 and TRBJ1-6; D gene ambiguous. Trimming removed 2 bases from V and 6 bases from J, with 8 bases in between. This CDR3 has 14 residues. Germline CDR1 and CDR2: SEHNR and FQNEAQ (reference sequence). CDR3 DNA sequence: TGTGCCAGCAGCTTAAGTGGCAGTAATTCACCCCTCCACTTT. Its protein is CASSLSGSNSPLHF. The variable domain in full, with the rest retrieved from reference TRBV7-9 and TRBJ1-6, is DTGVSQNPRHKITKRGQNVTFRCDPISEHNRLYWYRQTLGQGPEFLTYFQNEAQLEKSRLLSDRFSAERPKGSFSTLEIQRTEQGDSAMYLCASSLSGSNSPLHFGNGTRLTVT.

J is TRBJ2-7 and V is TRBV19, with 7 bases lining up with TRBD1. The V gene end was trimmed by 5 bases and the J gene end by 7 bases; junction bases not matched to a gene: 8. This CDR3 spans 13 amino acids. The germline gives CDR1 LNHDA, CDR2 SQIVND (reference sequence). The CDR3 DNA is TGTGCCAGTAGTTCCCGGACAGGTTCAGAGCAGTACTTC. This sequence encodes CASSSRTGSEQYF.